The 26 T cell receptor beta chains listed next were all sequenced from one sample in a study of radiation and T cells in renal cell carcinoma. Repertoires were generated with immunoSEQ multiplex PCR, while TCRdb's copy carries only in-frame clones and drops some. The sample has 150,000 or so clones; about 85% are singletons. Stated time point: baseline pretreatment blood. Indicated treatment: 15 Gy SBRT to primary tumor, nephrectomy 4 weeks later. Sequenced material: blood, taken from a patient whose treatment included radiotherapy and nephrectomy. These receptor sequences come from a woman in her seventies with renal cell carcinoma.

This clone has just one count. The V call is TRBV6-5, the J call TRBJ1-1, with TRBD1 identical over 9 bases. The CDR3 sequence is 15 residues long. The V segment lost 0 bases and the J segment 4 bases; nucleotides outside the gene matches: 3. Looked up from germline, CDR1 is MNHEY and CDR2 is SVGAGI. CDR3 DNA: TGTGCCAGCAGTTACTCGGGACAGGGTAGCACTGAAGCTTTCTTT. Translated, it gives CASSYSGQGSTEAFF.

The chain carries TRBV5-6 and TRBJ2-2; D tentatively reads TRBD1 or TRBD2 (5 bases each). Germline loops: CDR1 SGHDT, CDR2 YYEEEE. The CDR3 is made up of 13 amino acids. V lost 7 bases, J lost 4 bases, and 11 bases lay in between. Here the CDR3 reads CASQYGATGELFF. The CDR3 nucleotides are TGTGCCAGCCAGTACGGGGCCACCGGGGAGCTGTTTTTT. Using reference TRBV5-6 and TRBJ2-2 for the parts outside the CDR3, the full variable domain is DAGVTQSPTHLIKTRGQQVTLRCSPKSGHDTVSWYQQALGQGPQFIFQYYEEEERQRGNFPDRFSGHQFPNYSSELNVNALLLGDSALYLCASQYGATGELFFGEGSRLTVL.

The chain is built from TRBV30 and TRBJ1-1, with D hard to call. The CDR3 sequence is 15 residues long. Looked up from germline, CDR1 is GTSNPN and CDR2 is SVGIG (reference sequence). Trimming removed 5 bases from V and 1 base from J, with 17 bases in between. The DNA of the CDR3 is TGTGCCTGGCGACTGGAGGGCCTCAAGAACACTGAAGCTTTCTTT. Amino acids: CAWRLEGLKNTEAFF.

V is TRBV14 and J is TRBJ2-2, with 9 bases identical to TRBD1. The CDR3 runs 15 residues. V lost 5 bases and J lost 4; bases outside the gene matches: 5. Germline lookup yields CDR1 SGHDN and CDR2 FVKESK. The CDR3 sequence: CASSSLTGGTGELFF. The CDR3 nucleotides are TGTGCCAGCAGCTCTTTGACAGGGGGCACCGGGGAGCTGTTTTTT.

The gene calls are TRBV5-1 and TRBJ2-2; the D is unclear. The CDR3 covers 13 residues. Deletions cut 4 bases from V and 5 bases from J, with 9 bases between. The germline V gene has CDR1 SGHRS and CDR2 YFSETQ. The CDR3 region has the DNA TGCGCCAGCAGCCAAGCTAGAACCGGGGAGCTGTTTTTT. Translation gives CASSQARTGELFF. Based on the CDR3 plus reference TRBV5-1 and TRBJ2-2, the full variable domain is KAGVTQTPRYLIKTRGQQVTLSCSPISGHRSVSWYQQTPGQGLQFLFEYFSETQRNKGNFPGRFSGRQFSNSRSEMNVSTLELGDSALYLCASSQARTGELFFGEGSRLTVL.

This clone has just a few counts. The CDR3 DNA is TGTGCCAGCAGTCCTACGACAGTGATCAATCAGCCCCAGCATTTT. Its protein product is CASSPTTVINQPQHF. The chain employs TRBV6-1 and TRBJ1-5; possibly TRBD1 for D (5 bases). Trimming shortened V by 5 bases and J by 3 bases, and 14 bases separated the two germline ends. The CDR3 totals 15 residues. Germline CDR1 is MNHNS and CDR2 is SASEGT.

The chain uses TRBV4-2 and TRBJ1-2, with TRBD1 matching 11 bases. V lost 0 bases, J lost 0 bases, and 3 bases stayed unmatched. The CDR3 extends over 17 amino acids. Germline values: CDR1 LGHNA, CDR2 YNFKEQ. The CDR3 reads CASSQDWGQGANYGYTF. The CDR3 coding sequence is TGTGCCAGCAGCCAAGATTGGGGACAGGGGGCTAACTATGGCTACACCTTC.

This chain links TRBV6-6 with TRBJ1-6; D remains ambiguous. Trimming removed 2 bases from V and 8 bases from J, with 4 bases in between. Germline assignment: CDR1 MNHNY and CDR2 SVGAGI (reference sequence). CDR3 size: 12 residues. The CDR3 bases are TGTGCCAGCAGTTACGGGTATTCACCCCTCCACTTT. Its protein product is CASSYGYSPLHF.

The chain has TRBV14 and TRBJ2-7; 14 bases match TRBD2. Germline V gene lookup returns CDR1 SGHDN and CDR2 FVKESK. V shed 4 bases, J shed 0 bases, and the junction held 8 bases outside the gene matches. CDR3 length: 18 amino acids. CDR3 in amino acids: CASSRGLAGAHHSYEQYF. The CDR3 DNA is TGTGCCAGCAGCCGGGGACTAGCGGGGGCCCACCACTCCTACGAGCAGTACTTC.

The chain is built from TRBV6-1 and TRBJ2-3; 9 nucleotides align to TRBD2. The CDR3 runs to 15 residues. Germline CDR1 MNHNS, CDR2 SASEGT. With 3 bases clipped from V and 4 bases from J, the junction kept 5 bases outside the gene matches. As DNA, the CDR3 is TGTGCCAGCAGTGAGAGGCGGGGGGGATCAGATACGCAGTATTTT. Protein product: CASSERRGGSDTQYF.

The chain uses TRBV27 and TRBJ2-7; maybe TRBD1 (5 bases). Between the trimmed V and J ends, which lost 7 bases and 6 bases, there was a span of 16 bases. Germline CDR1 MNHEY, CDR2 SMNVEV (reference sequence). This CDR3 contains 13 residues. The CDR3: CASTREGHLEQYF. Here the CDR3 DNA reads TGTGCCAGCACCCGTGAAGGACACCTCGAGCAGTACTTC.

The chain employs TRBV11-2 and TRBJ2-1; a weak D match, TRBD1 (5 bases). V lost 4 bases and J lost 5, with 12 bases in between. The CDR3 sequence is 14 residues long. CDR1 is SGHAT and CDR2 is FQNNGV in the germline V gene. CDR3 amino acids: CASSYLSRDNEQFF. The CDR3 DNA sequence: TGTGCCAGCAGCTACCTTAGCAGGGACAATGAGCAGTTCTTC.

This clone was detected only once. The chain couples TRBV10-3 to TRBJ1-2, with D tentatively TRBD1 (5 bases). Trimming stripped 10 bases from V and 0 bases from J, with 12 bases between. This CDR3 comprises 13 residues. Germline CDR1 reads ENHRY; CDR2 reads SYGVKD. The CDR3 region is CATGQSSNYGYTF. Written as DNA, the CDR3 is TGTGCCACAGGGCAGAGTTCTAACTATGGCTACACCTTC.

The table lists this clone with a count of one. J is TRBJ1-6 and V is TRBV19; D uncertain. The CDR3 covers 16 residues. Trimming took off 1 base at V and 8 bases at J, with 15 bases between the two ends. Germline-derived CDR1 and CDR2 are LNHDA and SQIVND (reference sequence). The CDR3 sequence is CASSIARTARDSPLHF. CDR3 sequence (DNA): TGTGCCAGTAGTATAGCCAGGACGGCGAGGGATTCACCCCTCCACTTT.

The chain carries TRBV11-2 and TRBJ2-7; D gene ambiguous. CDR1 is SGHAT and CDR2 is FQNNGV in the germline V gene. The CDR3 totals 11 residues. Trimming removed 0 bases from V and 4 bases from J, with 1 base in between. The CDR3 DNA is TGTGCCAGCAGCTTAGAGTACGAGCAGTACTTC. Encoded protein: CASSLEYEQYF.

J is TRBJ2-5 and V is TRBV5-4; 10 nucleotides align to TRBD2. The V and J ends lost 4 bases and 2 bases, in that order; junction bases with no gene match: 2. The CDR3 extends over 14 amino acids. CDR1 is SGHNT and CDR2 is YYREEE in the germline V gene (reference sequence). In DNA, the CDR3 is TGTGCCAGCAGCAAGGGACTAGCGCAAGAGACCCAGTACTTC. Its translation: CASSKGLAQETQYF.

The CDR3: CASSQGVGLFF. For the CDR3, the DNA is TGCGCCAGCAGCCAGGGTGTGGGGCTGTTTTTT. V is TRBV4-3 and J is TRBJ1-4; D is unclear. With 3 bases removed from V and 14 bases from J, the gap between germline ends came to 10 bases. CDR3 length: 11 residues. Germline V gives CDR1 LGHNA, CDR2 YSLEER.

The chain recombines TRBV30 with TRBJ1-6; D perhaps matches TRBD1 (6 bases). Trimming removed 3 bases at V and 0 bases at J, with 15 bases between. The length of the CDR3 is 17 residues. CDR1 and CDR2 from the germline V gene are GTSNPN and SVGIG (reference sequence). This CDR3 reads CAWSPDRFSSYNSPLHF. The CDR3 DNA follows: TGTGCCTGGAGCCCTGACAGGTTTAGCTCCTATAATTCACCCCTCCACTTT.

This clone has only one observation. The CDR3 is CASLGTRSYEQYF. CDR3 in DNA: TGTGCCAGCTTAGGGACTAGATCCTACGAGCAGTACTTC. This chain uses TRBV6-1 with TRBJ2-7; the match to TRBD2 covers 8 bases. V was clipped by 8 bases and J by 1 base; unmatched bases: 4. This CDR3 comprises 13 residues. From germline, CDR1 is MNHNS and CDR2 SASEGT.

The V gene is TRBV30, the J gene TRBJ1-1; TRBD1 aligns across 11 bases. The trim removed 8 bases at V and 3 bases at J, leaving 14 bases unmatched. The CDR3 length is 16 residues. Germline-derived CDR1 and CDR2 are GTSNPN and SVGIG (reference sequence). The CDR3: CALWTGGASGYTEAFF. The CDR3 DNA is TGTGCCCTTTGGACAGGGGGCGCTTCGGGCTACACTGAAGCTTTCTTT.

V gene TRBV21-1 combines with J gene TRBJ1-5; no check of the table's D call, TRBD1, against the DNA was made. TRBV21-1 counts as a pseudogene. The CDR3 extends over 15 amino acids. The CDR3 region is CASSRGNWHNQPQHF. The CDR3 nucleotides read TGTGCCAGCTCAAGGGGGAACTGGCACAATCAGCCCCAGCATTTT.

This clone was seen once. The rearrangement uses TRBV7-3 and TRBJ1-1; 7 positions agree with TRBD1. This CDR3 region has 14 residues. The germline gives CDR1 SGHTA, CDR2 FQGTGA. V shed 5 bases, J shed 1 base, and the junction held 4 bases outside the gene matches. The CDR3 reads CASSPRQGNTEAFF. CDR3 DNA: TGTGCCAGCAGCCCTCGACAGGGGAACACTGAAGCTTTCTTT.

The chain recombines TRBV6-1 with TRBJ1-5, with D perhaps matching TRBD1 (5 bases). The V gene's germline CDR1 is MNHNS and CDR2 SASEGT. V gave up 6 bases and J gave up 3 bases, with 12 bases separating them. This CDR3 contains 14 residues. The CDR3 coding sequence is TGTGCCAGCAGGTATCAGGGACCCAATCAGCCCCAGCATTTT. Translating gives CASRYQGPNQPQHF.

The chain combines TRBV5-1 with TRBJ2-3, with 7 bases matching TRBD2. Germline loops: CDR1 SGHRS, CDR2 YFSETQ. The CDR3 is made up of 16 amino acids. The V segment lost 0 bases and the J segment 6 bases; nucleotides outside the gene matches: 10. Here the CDR3 DNA reads TGCGCCAGCAGCTTGGACGGGGGGATCACCGGGGATACGCAGTATTTT. As protein: CASSLDGGITGDTQYF.

The chain employs TRBV5-1 and TRBJ1-6; D unresolved. The CDR3 has 19 residues. V was cut by 1 base and J by 0 bases, with 17 bases left in between. In germline, CDR1 is SGHRS, CDR2 YFSETQ. CDR3 loop: CASSLSTTTGSSYNSPLHF. DNA of the CDR3: TGCGCCAGCAGCTTGTCGACCACGACTGGTAGCTCCTATAATTCACCCCTCCACTTT.

This clone was recorded a few times. J is TRBJ1-1 and V is TRBV6-6; 8 nucleotides align to TRBD1. The CDR3 has 13 residues. Per the germline V gene, CDR1 is MNHNY and CDR2 is SVGAGI (reference sequence). V dropped 6 bases and J dropped 1; count of bases not matched to a gene: 1. This chain's CDR3 is CASSDRGNTEAFF. DNA for the CDR3: TGTGCCAGCAGCGACAGGGGGAACACTGAAGCTTTCTTT.